The TCR beta chain under discussion was sequenced for a study of Ad26.COV2.S vaccination and SARS-CoV-2 variants. In the study overall: Each vaccinee took Ad26.COV2.S intramuscularly, once or twice 56 days apart.

V lost 4 bases and J lost 2, with 4 bases in between. Germline values: CDR1 KGHSY, CDR2 FQNENV. This CDR3 region has 12 residues. Treatment reported: some 19 received Ad26.COV2.S at low or high dose, single or two shots; about 5 received placebo; per-sample allocation not given. Sampling took place 63 days after the first vaccine or placebo injection. Ad26.COV2.S expressed prefusion-stabilized spike from the original Wuhan strain. Study-wide points: Placebo and vaccine recipients had non-spike TCR breadth that was similar.

This table comes from immunoSEQ multiplex PCR, and its TCRdb copy is limited to in-frame clones, with some not included. The table lists 300,000 to 350,000 clones, 86% of them singletons. Comments on this clone: The antigen remains unidentified.

The rearrangement links TRBV16 to TRBJ2-3; D not certain. The clonotype originates from a person between 18 and 59 years old who received the Ad26.COV2.S COVID-19 vaccine or a placebo. Sequenced here: peripheral blood, sampled in a trial of Ad26.COV2.S vaccine versus placebo. The CDR3 protein is CASSPSTDTQYF. The CDR3 DNA reads as TGTGCCAGCAGCCCGTCCACAGATACGCAGTATTTT.